These 8 T cell receptor beta chains came from one sample sequenced in a study of shared clonotypes between healthy human individuals. Produced via immunoSEQ multiplex PCR; TCRdb's table is partial and in-frame only. The sample has 1,400,000 or so clones; about 98.5% are singletons. Sample: naive CD4+ T cells sorted from blood. The subset here: CD45RA+ positively selected. The receptor set was obtained from a man aged 30-40 years in good health.

The chain joins TRBV10-3 to TRBJ1-4; the D is unclear. The length of the CDR3 is 13 residues. V lost 3 bases, J lost 8 bases, and 10 bases lay in between. Germline CDR1 and CDR2: ENHRY and SYGVKD. The DNA for the CDR3 is TGTGCCATCAGTGATGGGATTGAGGAAAAACTGTTTTTT. Translating gives CAISDGIEEKLFF.

V gene TRBV6-5 combines with J gene TRBJ2-1; 14 nucleotides agree with TRBD2. From germline, CDR1 is MNHEY and CDR2 SVGAGI. J lost 9 bases, V lost 8 bases, and 6 bases had no gene match. The CDR3 contains 14 residues. The CDR3 protein is CASLGLAGAGEQFF. CDR3 nucleotides: TGTGCCAGCCTGGGACTAGCGGGAGCGGGTGAGCAGTTCTTC.

This clone was counted a single time. The V call is TRBV27, the J call TRBJ2-7; 8 nucleotides agree with TRBD2. Germline values: CDR1 MNHEY, CDR2 SMNVEV (reference sequence). The CDR3 consists of 16 residues. V dropped 4 bases and J dropped 4; count of bases not matched to a gene: 12. The DNA of the CDR3 is TGTGCCAGCAGTTCTCTAAGCGGGAGTTGGGGTTACGAGCAGTACTTC. Translating it yields CASSSLSGSWGYEQYF.

J is TRBJ1-4 and V is TRBV6-1, with unresolved D. The CDR3 loop spans 13 amino acids. The V gene lost 7 bases and the J gene lost 8 bases, with 14 bases spanning the gap. Germline V gene sequence: CDR1 MNHNS, CDR2 SASEGT. This chain's CDR3 is CASNLRAREKLFF. The DNA of the CDR3 is TGTGCCAGCAACCTCCGGGCTAGAGAAAAACTGTTTTTT.

This sequence joins TRBV29-1 and TRBJ2-1; D could derive from TRBD1 or TRBD2 (5 bases each). CDR1 and CDR2 (germline): SQVTM, ANQGSEA. V gave up 7 bases and J gave up 9 bases, with 19 bases separating them. The CDR3 totals 13 residues. CDR3 DNA: TGCAGCGCGTTGAGGGACCAATTTGGTGAGCAGTTCTTC. Encoded protein: CSALRDQFGEQFF.

This clone was recorded only once. The V and J genes are TRBV9 and TRBJ2-7; 9 positions match TRBD1. Germline CDR1 reads SGDLS; CDR2 reads YYNGEE. The CDR3 totals 16 residues. V was pared by 0 bases and J by 2 bases, with 6 bases of the junction left unmatched. CDR3 sequence: CASSVGGGTGTYEQYF. CDR3 nucleotides: TGTGCCAGCAGCGTAGGGGGTGGGACAGGGACCTACGAGCAGTACTTC.

The gene calls are TRBV7-8 and TRBJ2-1, with no clear D. CDR1 and CDR2 from the germline V gene are SGHVS and FQNEAQ. V was pared by 3 bases and J by 5 bases, with 11 bases between. The CDR3 loop spans 14 amino acids. The CDR3: CASSLRTLNNEQFF. CDR3 DNA: TGTGCCAGCAGCTTGCGGACCTTGAACAATGAGCAGTTCTTC.

The chain couples TRBV15 to TRBJ2-3, with 9 bases lining up with TRBD2. The CDR3 is made up of 16 amino acids. The V segment lost 1 base and the J segment 5 bases; nucleotides outside the gene matches: 7. Looked up from germline, CDR1 is LNHNV and CDR2 is YYDKDF (reference sequence). CDR3 loop: CATSRGSAGGRDTQYF. CDR3 DNA sequence: TGTGCCACCAGCAGAGGGTCTGCGGGAGGGAGAGATACGCAGTATTTT. The variable domain in full, with the rest retrieved from reference TRBV15 and TRBJ2-3, is DAMVIQNPRYQVTQFGKPVTLSCSQTLNHNVMYWYQQKSSQAPKLLFHYYDKDFNNEADTPDNFQSRRPNTSFCFLDIRSPGLGDTAMYLCATSRGSAGGRDTQYFGPGTRLTVL.